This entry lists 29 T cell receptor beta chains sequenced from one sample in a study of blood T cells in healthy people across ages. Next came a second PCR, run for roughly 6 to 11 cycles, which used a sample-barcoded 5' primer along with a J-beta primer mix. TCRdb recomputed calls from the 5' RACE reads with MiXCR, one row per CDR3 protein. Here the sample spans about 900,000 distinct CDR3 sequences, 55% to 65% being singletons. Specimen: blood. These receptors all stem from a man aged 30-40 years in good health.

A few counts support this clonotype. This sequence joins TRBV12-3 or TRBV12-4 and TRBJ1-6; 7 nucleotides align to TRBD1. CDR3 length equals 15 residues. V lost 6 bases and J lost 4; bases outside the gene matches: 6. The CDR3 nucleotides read TGTGCCAGCAGCCCCAGGGGACAGTATAATTCACCCCTCCACTTT. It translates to CASSPRGQYNSPLHF.

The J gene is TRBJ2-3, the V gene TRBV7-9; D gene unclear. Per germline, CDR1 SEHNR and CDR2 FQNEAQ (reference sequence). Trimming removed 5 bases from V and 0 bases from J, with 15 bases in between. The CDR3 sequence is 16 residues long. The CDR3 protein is CASSPRPSTSTDTQYF. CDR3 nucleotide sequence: TGTGCCAGCAGCCCTAGACCAAGTACTAGCACAGATACGCAGTATTTT.

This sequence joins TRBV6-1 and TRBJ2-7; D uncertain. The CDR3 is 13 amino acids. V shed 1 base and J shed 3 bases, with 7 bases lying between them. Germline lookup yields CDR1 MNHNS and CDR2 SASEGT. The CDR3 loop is CASSEVLDYEQYF. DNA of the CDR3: TGTGCCAGCAGTGAAGTGTTGGACTACGAGCAGTACTTC.

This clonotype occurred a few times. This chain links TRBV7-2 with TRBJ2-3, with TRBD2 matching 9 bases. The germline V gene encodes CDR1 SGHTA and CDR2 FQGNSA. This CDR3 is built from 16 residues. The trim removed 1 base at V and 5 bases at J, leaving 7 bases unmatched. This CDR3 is CASSLGGGGAVDTQYF. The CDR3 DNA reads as TGTGCCAGCAGCTTAGGGGGCGGGGGGGCGGTAGATACGCAGTATTTT.

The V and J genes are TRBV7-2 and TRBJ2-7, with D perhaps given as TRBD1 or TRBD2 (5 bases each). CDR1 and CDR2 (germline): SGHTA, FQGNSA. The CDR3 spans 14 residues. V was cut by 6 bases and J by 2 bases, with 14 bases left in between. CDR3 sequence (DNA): TGTGCCAGCAGGGTAGGGACGAGTACCTACGAGCAGTACTTC. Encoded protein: CASRVGTSTYEQYF. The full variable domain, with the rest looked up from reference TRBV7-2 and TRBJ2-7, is GAGVSQSPSNKVTEKGKDVELRCDPISGHTALYWYRQSLGQGLEFLIYFQGNSAPDKSGLPSDRFSAERTGGSVSTLTIQRTQQEDSAVYLCASRVGTSTYEQYFGPGTRLTVT.

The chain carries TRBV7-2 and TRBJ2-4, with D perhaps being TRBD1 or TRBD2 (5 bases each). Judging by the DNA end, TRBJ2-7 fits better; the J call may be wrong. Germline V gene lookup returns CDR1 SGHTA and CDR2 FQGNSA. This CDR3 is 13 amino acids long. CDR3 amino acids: CASSPGTLYEQYF. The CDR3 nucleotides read TGTGCCAGCAGTCCCGGGACCCTCTACGAGCAGTACTTC.

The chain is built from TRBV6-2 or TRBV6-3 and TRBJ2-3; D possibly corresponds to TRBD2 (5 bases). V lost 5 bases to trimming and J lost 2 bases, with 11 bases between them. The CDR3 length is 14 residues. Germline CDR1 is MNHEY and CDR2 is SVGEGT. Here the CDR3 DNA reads TGTGCCAGCAGTCGGCAGCGGAACACAGATACGCAGTATTTT. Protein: CASSRQRNTDTQYF.

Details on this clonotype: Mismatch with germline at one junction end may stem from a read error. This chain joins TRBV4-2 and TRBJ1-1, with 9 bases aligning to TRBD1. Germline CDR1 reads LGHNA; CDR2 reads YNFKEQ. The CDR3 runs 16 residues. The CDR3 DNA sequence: TGTGCCAGCAGCCAAGTACAGGGGGCATTAGGCACTGGAGCTTTCTTT. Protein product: CASSQVQGALGTGAFF.

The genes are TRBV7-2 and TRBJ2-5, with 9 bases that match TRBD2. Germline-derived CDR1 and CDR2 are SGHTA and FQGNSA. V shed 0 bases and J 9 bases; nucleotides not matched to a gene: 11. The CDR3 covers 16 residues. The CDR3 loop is CASSLAGAGGQRAQYF. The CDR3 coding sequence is TGTGCCAGCAGCTTAGCGGGCGCGGGAGGGCAGCGAGCCCAGTACTTC.

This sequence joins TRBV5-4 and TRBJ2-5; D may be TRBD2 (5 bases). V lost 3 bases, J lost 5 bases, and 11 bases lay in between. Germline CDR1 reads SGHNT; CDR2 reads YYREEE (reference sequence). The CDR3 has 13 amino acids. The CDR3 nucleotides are TGTGCCAGCAGCTCGGGATGGGCGGAGACCCAGTACTTC. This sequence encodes CASSSGWAETQYF.

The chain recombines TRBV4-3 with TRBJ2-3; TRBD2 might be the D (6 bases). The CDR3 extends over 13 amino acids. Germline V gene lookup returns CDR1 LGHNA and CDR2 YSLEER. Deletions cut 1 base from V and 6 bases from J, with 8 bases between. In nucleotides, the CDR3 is TGCGCCAGCAGCCAAGGGGCGGGGGATACGCAGTATTTT. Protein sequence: CASSQGAGDTQYF.

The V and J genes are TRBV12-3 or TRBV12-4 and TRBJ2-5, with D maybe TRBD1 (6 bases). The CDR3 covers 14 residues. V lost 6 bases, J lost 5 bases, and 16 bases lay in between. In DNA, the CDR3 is TGTGCCAGCAGCTTTACAGGGTTAGGGGAGACCCAGTACTTC. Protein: CASSFTGLGETQYF.

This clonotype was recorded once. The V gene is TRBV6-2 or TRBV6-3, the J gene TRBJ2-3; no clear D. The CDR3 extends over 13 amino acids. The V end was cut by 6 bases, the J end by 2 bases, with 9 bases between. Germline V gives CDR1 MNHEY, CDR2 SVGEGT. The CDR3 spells CASSPEDTDTQYF. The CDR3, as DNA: TGTGCCAGCAGCCCAGAGGACACAGATACGCAGTATTTT.

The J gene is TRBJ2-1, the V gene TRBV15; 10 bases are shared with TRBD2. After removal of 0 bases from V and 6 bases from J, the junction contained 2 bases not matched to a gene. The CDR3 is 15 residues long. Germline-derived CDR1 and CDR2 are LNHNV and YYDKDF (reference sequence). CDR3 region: CATSRDRTSGNEQFF. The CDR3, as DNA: TGTGCCACCAGCAGAGATAGGACTAGCGGCAATGAGCAGTTCTTC.

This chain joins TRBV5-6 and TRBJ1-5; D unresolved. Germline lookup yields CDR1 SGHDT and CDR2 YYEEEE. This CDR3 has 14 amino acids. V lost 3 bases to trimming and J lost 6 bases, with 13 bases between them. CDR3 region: CASSSGSRAQPQHF. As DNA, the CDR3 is TGTGCCAGCAGCTCCGGAAGTCGGGCTCAGCCCCAGCATTTT. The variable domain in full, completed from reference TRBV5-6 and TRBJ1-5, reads DAGVTQSPTHLIKTRGQQVTLRCSPKSGHDTVSWYQQALGQGPQFIFQYYEEEERQRGNFPDRFSGHQFPNYSSELNVNALLLGDSALYLCASSSGSRAQPQHFGDGTRLSIL.

This chain's CDR3 is CASSPTNTYEQYF. CDR3 sequence (DNA): TGTGCCAGCAGTCCGACAAATACCTACGAGCAGTACTTC. The chain carries TRBV12-3 or TRBV12-4 and TRBJ2-7; D unclear. The CDR3 is 13 amino acids. V lost 5 bases and J lost 2, with 10 bases in between.

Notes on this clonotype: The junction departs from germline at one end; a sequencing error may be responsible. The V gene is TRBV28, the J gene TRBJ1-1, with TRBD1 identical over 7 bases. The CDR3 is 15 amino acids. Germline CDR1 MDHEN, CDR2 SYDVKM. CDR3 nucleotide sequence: TGTACCAGCTCCCCAGAGGGGGCCCGTCTGGCTGAAGCTTTCTTT. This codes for CTSSPEGARLAEAFF.

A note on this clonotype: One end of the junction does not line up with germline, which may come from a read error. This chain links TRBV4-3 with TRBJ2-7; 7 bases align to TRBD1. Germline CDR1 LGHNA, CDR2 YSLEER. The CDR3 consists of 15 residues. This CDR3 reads CASGHSRTGPNEQYF. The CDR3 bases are TGCGCCAGCGGCCATTCTAGGACAGGACCTAACGAGCAGTACTTC.

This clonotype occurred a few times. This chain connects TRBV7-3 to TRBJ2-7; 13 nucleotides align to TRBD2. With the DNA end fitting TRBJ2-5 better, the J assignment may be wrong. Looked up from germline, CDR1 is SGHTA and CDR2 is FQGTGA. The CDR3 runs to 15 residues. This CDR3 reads CASSPTSGGAETQYF. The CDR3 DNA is TGTGCCAGCAGCCCTACTAGCGGGGGGGCAGAGACCCAGTACTTC.

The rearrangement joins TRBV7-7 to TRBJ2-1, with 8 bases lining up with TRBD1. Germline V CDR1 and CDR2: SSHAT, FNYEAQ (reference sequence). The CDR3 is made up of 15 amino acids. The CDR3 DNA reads TGTGCTGGCAGCCCTGACAGGGGCTCGGACAATGAGCAGTTCTTC. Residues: CAGSPDRGSDNEQFF.

The CDR3 spells CASSPQTGENEKLFF. The DNA for the CDR3 is TGTGCCAGCAGCCCGCAGACAGGAGAGAATGAAAAACTGTTTTTT. This chain uses TRBV5-4 with TRBJ1-4, with D possibly matching TRBD1 (6 bases). Per the germline V gene, CDR1 is SGHNT and CDR2 is YYREEE (reference sequence). This CDR3 contains 15 residues. V shed 4 bases and J shed 5 bases, with 15 bases lying between them. Variable domain in full (rest from reference TRBV5-4 and TRBJ1-4): ETGVTQSPTHLIKTRGQQVTLRCSSQSGHNTVSWYQQALGQGPQFIFQYYREEENGRGNFPPRFSGLQFPNYSSELNVNALELDDSALYLCASSPQTGENEKLFFGSGTQLSVL.

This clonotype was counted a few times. The CDR3 loop is CASSQWENEQFF. The CDR3 DNA reads as TGTGCCAGCAGCCAGTGGGAGAATGAGCAGTTCTTC. The chain joins TRBV4-2 to TRBJ2-1, with a weak D call TRBD2 (5 bases). Germline V gene sequence: CDR1 LGHNA, CDR2 YNFKEQ. CDR3 length: 12 amino acids. V lost 3 bases and J 7 bases, leaving 7 bases between the germline ends.

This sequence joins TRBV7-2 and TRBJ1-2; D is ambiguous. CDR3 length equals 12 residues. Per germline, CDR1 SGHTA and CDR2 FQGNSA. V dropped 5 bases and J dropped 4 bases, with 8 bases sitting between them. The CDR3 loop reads CASSTTVYGYTF. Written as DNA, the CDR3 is TGTGCCAGCAGCACAACTGTCTATGGCTACACCTTC.

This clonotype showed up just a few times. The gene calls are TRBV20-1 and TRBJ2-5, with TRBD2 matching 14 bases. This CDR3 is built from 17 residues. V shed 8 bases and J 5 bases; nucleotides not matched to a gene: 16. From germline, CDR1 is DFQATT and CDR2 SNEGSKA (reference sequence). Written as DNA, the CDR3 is TGCAGTACCCGACTAGCGGGGGGGCCCGGCACAGGGGAGACCCAGTACTTC. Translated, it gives CSTRLAGGPGTGETQYF.

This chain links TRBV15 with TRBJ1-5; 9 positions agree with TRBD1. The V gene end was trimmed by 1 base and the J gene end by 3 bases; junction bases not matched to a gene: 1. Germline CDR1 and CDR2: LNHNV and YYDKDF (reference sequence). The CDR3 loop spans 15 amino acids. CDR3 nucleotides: TGTGCCACCAGCAGAGCACAGGGGGCCAATCAGCCCCAGCATTTT. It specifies CATSRAQGANQPQHF.

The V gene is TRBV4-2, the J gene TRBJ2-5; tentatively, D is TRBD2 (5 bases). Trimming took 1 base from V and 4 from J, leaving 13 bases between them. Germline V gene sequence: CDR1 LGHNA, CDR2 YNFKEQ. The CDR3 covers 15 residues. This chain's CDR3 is CASSQAVSGRETQYF. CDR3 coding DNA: TGTGCCAGCAGCCAAGCGGTATCGGGGAGAGAGACCCAGTACTTC.

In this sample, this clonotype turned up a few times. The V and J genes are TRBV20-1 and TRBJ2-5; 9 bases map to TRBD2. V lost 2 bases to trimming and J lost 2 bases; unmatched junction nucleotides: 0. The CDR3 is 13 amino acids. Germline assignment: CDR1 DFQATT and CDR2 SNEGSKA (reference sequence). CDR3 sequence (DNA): TGCAGTGCTAGACTAGCGGGGCAAGAGACCCAGTACTTC. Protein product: CSARLAGQETQYF.

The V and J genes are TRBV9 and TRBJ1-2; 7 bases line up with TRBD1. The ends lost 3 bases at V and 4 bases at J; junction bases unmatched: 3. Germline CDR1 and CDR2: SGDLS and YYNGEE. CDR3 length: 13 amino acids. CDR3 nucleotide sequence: TGTGCCAGCAGCGCGGGACAGCCCTATGGCTACACCTTC. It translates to CASSAGQPYGYTF.

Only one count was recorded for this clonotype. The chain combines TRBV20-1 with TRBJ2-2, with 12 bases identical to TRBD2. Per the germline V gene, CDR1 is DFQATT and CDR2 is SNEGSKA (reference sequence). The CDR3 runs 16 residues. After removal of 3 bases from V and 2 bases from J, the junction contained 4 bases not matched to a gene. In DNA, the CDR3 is TGCAGTGCTAGGGCTAGCGGGGGGGTAAACACCGGGGAGCTGTTTTTT. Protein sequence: CSARASGGVNTGELFF.